The T cell receptor beta chain described here comes from a study of T cell responses to AZD1222 COVID-19 vaccine. Study observations and caveats: Donors in the cohort were predominantly white British and more often female, and clonal diversity was possibly underestimated.

Remarks on this clone: Its antigen is not known.

Clones were read by immunoSEQ multiplex PCR, and TCRdb kept only the in-frame ones, dropping some. This sample has 150,000 to 200,000 clones; 90% occur once, and the top ten carry around 3%. CDR3 length: 12 residues. V dropped 4 bases and J dropped 5 bases, with 7 bases sitting between them. Germline V CDR1 and CDR2: SGHRS, YFSETQ. The source material was peripheral blood, sampled on day 0 of AZD1222 vaccination. The J gene is TRBJ2-1, the V gene TRBV5-1; D ambiguous. The origin of this receptor is an adult in good health. The CDR3 region has the DNA TGCGCCAGCAGCCCAGCCGACAATGAGCAGTTCTTC. As protein: CASSPADNEQFF.